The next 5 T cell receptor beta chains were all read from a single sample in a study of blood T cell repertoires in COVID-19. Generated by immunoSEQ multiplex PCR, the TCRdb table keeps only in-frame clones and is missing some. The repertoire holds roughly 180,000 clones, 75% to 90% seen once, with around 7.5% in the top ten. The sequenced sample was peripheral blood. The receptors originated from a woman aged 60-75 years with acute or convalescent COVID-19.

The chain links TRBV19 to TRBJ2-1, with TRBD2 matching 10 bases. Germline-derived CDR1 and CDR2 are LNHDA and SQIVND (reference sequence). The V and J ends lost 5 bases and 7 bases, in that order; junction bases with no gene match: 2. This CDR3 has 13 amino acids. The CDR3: CASSGSGRNEQFF. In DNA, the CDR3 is TGTGCCAGTAGTGGTAGCGGGAGGAATGAGCAGTTCTTC. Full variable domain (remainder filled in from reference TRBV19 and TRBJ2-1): DGGITQSPKYLFRKEGQNVTLSCEQNLNHDAMYWYRQDPGQGLRLIYYSQIVNDFQKGDIAEGYSVSREKKESFPLTVTSAQKNPTAFYLCASSGSGRNEQFFGPGTRLTVL.

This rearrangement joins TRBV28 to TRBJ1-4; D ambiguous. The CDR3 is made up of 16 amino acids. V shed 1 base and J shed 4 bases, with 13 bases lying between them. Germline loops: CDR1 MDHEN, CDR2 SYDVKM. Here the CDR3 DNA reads TGTGCCAGCAGTTTATTTCCCCAGATGTTTAATGAAAAACTGTTTTTT. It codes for CASSLFPQMFNEKLFF.

The CDR3 loop is CASSYLTGGDGYTF. The CDR3 region has the DNA TGTGCCAGCAGTTACTTGACAGGGGGCGATGGCTACACCTTC. The chain is built from TRBV6-6 and TRBJ1-2, with TRBD1 matching 10 bases. Germline V gene lookup returns CDR1 MNHNY and CDR2 SVGAGI (reference sequence). The CDR3 loop spans 14 amino acids. J was trimmed by 6 bases and V by 1 base; bases with no gene match: 2.

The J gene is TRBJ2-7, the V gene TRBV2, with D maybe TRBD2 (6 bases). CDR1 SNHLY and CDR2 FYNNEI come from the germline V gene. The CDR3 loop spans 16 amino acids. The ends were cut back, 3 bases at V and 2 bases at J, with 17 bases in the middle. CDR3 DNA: TGTGCCAGCAGTGATTTGACGGGGGAGAGGACCTACGAGCAGTACGTC. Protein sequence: CASSDLTGERTYEQYV.

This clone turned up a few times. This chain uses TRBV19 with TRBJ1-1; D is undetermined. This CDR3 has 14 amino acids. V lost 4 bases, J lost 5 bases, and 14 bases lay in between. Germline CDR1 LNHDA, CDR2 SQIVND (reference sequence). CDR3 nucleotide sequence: TGTGCCAGTAGTACCGGCGGGCGGGGAACTGAAGCTTTCTTT. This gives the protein CASSTGGRGTEAFF.